What follows are 28 T cell receptor beta chains derived from one specimen sequenced in a study of siplizumab effects on memory and regulatory T cells. Measured with immunoSEQ multiplex PCR; TCRdb has only the in-frame clones, and not every one. The sample contains approximately 100,000 clones, just under 95% of which appear only once. The sequenced sample was non-Treg CD4+ T cells sorted from blood. The receptors come from a human donor in good health.

The chain couples TRBV2 to TRBJ2-1, with 12 bases fitting TRBD1. V lost 5 bases, J lost 10 bases, and 6 bases stayed unmatched. This CDR3 region has 14 residues. Per germline, CDR1 SNHLY and CDR2 FYNNEI. CDR3 region: CASSTGTGGIEQFF. As DNA, the CDR3 is TGTGCCAGCAGTACCGGGACAGGGGGCATCGAGCAGTTCTTC.

This sequence joins TRBV5-4 and TRBJ1-2; possibly TRBD1 for D (6 bases). Germline V gene lookup returns CDR1 SGHNT and CDR2 YYREEE (reference sequence). V lost 1 base and J lost 8, with 9 bases in between. The CDR3 extends over 12 amino acids. The CDR3 region is CASSLTGSGYTF. The CDR3 DNA reads TGTGCCAGCAGCTTGACAGGGAGCGGCTACACCTTC.

The V call is TRBV20-1, the J call TRBJ2-1; D perhaps matches TRBD1 (5 bases). The CDR3 is made up of 11 amino acids. CDR1 is DFQATT and CDR2 is SNEGSKA in the germline V gene (reference sequence). DNA for the CDR3: TGCAGCGGACACTCCTACAATGAGCAGTTCTTC. Translated: CSGHSYNEQFF.

The rearrangement uses TRBV27 and TRBJ2-3; the D is unclear. This CDR3 spans 13 amino acids. Per the germline V gene, CDR1 is MNHEY and CDR2 is SMNVEV (reference sequence). V lost 6 bases and J 4 bases, leaving 11 bases between the germline ends. The CDR3 here is CASRPSASDTQYF. The CDR3, as DNA: TGTGCCAGCAGGCCCTCGGCTTCAGATACGCAGTATTTT.

The chain uses TRBV21-1 and TRBJ1-5; the table gives TRBD1 as D, unverified against the DNA. TRBV21-1 is given as a pseudogene. CDR3 length: 15 residues. The CDR3 region has the DNA TGTGCCAGCAGCAAGAAGACAGATAGCAATCAGCCCCAGCATTTT. It translates to CASSKKTDSNQPQHF.

The V gene is TRBV13, the J gene TRBJ2-1; 7 bases line up with TRBD2. With 4 bases clipped from V and 6 bases from J, the junction kept 9 bases outside the gene matches. CDR1 is PRHDT, CDR2 FYEKMQ, per germline (reference sequence). The CDR3 contains 15 residues. The CDR3 sequence is CASSSKRLASNEQFF. CDR3 coding DNA: TGTGCCAGCAGCTCCAAAAGACTAGCCTCCAATGAGCAGTTCTTC.

This rearrangement joins TRBV6-5 to TRBJ1-2; tentative D call: TRBD1 (6 bases). Trimming shortened V by 7 bases and J by 7 bases, and 16 bases separated the two germline ends. Per the germline V gene, CDR1 is MNHEY and CDR2 is SVGAGI. The length of the CDR3 is 13 residues. The CDR3 coding sequence is TGTGCCAGCACCGAACGGGGGCTGAGTGGCTACACCTTC. It specifies CASTERGLSGYTF.

This CDR3 is CAWSEGTRGGTDTQYF. CDR3 in DNA: TGTGCCTGGAGCGAAGGGACCCGTGGAGGCACAGATACGCAGTATTTT. This chain connects TRBV30 to TRBJ2-3; D is perhaps TRBD1 or TRBD2 (5 bases each). This CDR3 region has 16 residues. The germline gives CDR1 GTSNPN, CDR2 SVGIG (reference sequence). V was pared by 3 bases and J by 1 base, with 17 bases between.

J is TRBJ1-1 and V is TRBV19; D unclear. This CDR3 region has 13 residues. Trimming cost V 1 base and J 3 bases, with 6 bases left between them. The germline V gene encodes CDR1 LNHDA and CDR2 SQIVND (reference sequence). The CDR3: CASSIATDTEAFF. The CDR3, as DNA: TGTGCCAGTAGTATAGCCACAGACACTGAAGCTTTCTTT.

The sample holds a few counts of this clone. The rearrangement uses TRBV6-5 and TRBJ1-6; the D is unclear. Trimming removed 6 bases from V and 9 bases from J, with 18 bases in between. The CDR3 loop spans 15 amino acids. The germline CDR1 and CDR2 sequences are MNHEY and SVGAGI. CDR3 loop: CASRDVQVAISPLHF. The CDR3 DNA follows: TGTGCCAGCAGAGACGTCCAGGTGGCGATTTCACCCCTCCACTTT.

This chain joins TRBV10-3 and TRBJ2-5; D possibly corresponds to TRBD2 (6 bases). The CDR3 has 12 residues. Trimming pared 8 bases from V and 5 bases from J, leaving 12 bases between. The germline CDR1 and CDR2 sequences are ENHRY and SYGVKD. CDR3 in amino acids: CAIGSGRETQYF. CDR3 bases: TGTGCCATCGGCTCAGGGAGGGAGACCCAGTACTTC.

This chain links TRBV6-1 with TRBJ1-2; 10 bases are a match to TRBD1. The CDR3 totals 15 residues. Germline V gene lookup returns CDR1 MNHNS and CDR2 SASEGT. After removal of 5 bases from V and 0 bases from J, the junction contained 3 bases not matched to a gene. The CDR3 nucleotides read TGTGCCAGCAGTCCCGGGACAGGGGCTAACTATGGCTACACCTTC. It encodes CASSPGTGANYGYTF.

V is TRBV9 and J is TRBJ2-1; 10 nucleotides line up with TRBD2. CDR1 is SGDLS and CDR2 is YYNGEE in the germline V gene. The CDR3 runs to 15 residues. After removal of 0 bases from V and 7 bases from J, the junction contained 4 bases not matched to a gene. CDR3: CASSVVSGGNNEQFF. As DNA, the CDR3 is TGTGCCAGCAGCGTAGTTAGCGGGGGGAATAATGAGCAGTTCTTC.

The V gene is TRBV6-5, the J gene TRBJ1-6; TRBD1 is a possible D gene (6 bases). CDR1 MNHEY and CDR2 SVGAGI come from the germline V gene. This CDR3 is 14 amino acids long. V was pared by 6 bases and J by 7 bases, with 13 bases between. In DNA form, the CDR3 reads TGTGCCAGCAGCACGAACGGACAGAATTCACCCCTCCACTTT. Its protein product is CASSTNGQNSPLHF.

The J gene is TRBJ2-3, the V gene TRBV27; D is unresolved. Germline-derived CDR1 and CDR2 are MNHEY and SMNVEV (reference sequence). The CDR3 spans 13 residues. Trimming cost V 4 bases and J 0 bases, with 5 bases left between them. CDR3 bases: TGTGCCAGCAGTTCACCCAGCACAGATACGCAGTATTTT. As protein: CASSSPSTDTQYF.

This rearrangement joins TRBV10-3 to TRBJ2-2; D remains ambiguous. Germline assignment: CDR1 ENHRY and CDR2 SYGVKD. The CDR3 extends over 18 amino acids. Trimming removed 0 bases at V and 4 bases at J, with 18 bases between. CDR3 protein: CAISESSTQNRPTGELFF. CDR3 in DNA: TGTGCCATCAGTGAGTCGAGTACTCAGAACCGGCCCACCGGGGAGCTGTTTTTT.

The chain uses TRBV5-4 and TRBJ1-2; D not resolved. V shed 4 bases and J shed 4 bases, with 8 bases lying between them. Germline V gives CDR1 SGHNT, CDR2 YYREEE (reference sequence). The CDR3 covers 12 residues. CDR3 sequence (DNA): TGTGCCAGCAGCCCCGGAACCTATGGCTACACCTTC. Translated, it gives CASSPGTYGYTF. Full variable domain (missing parts from reference TRBV5-4 and TRBJ1-2): ETGVTQSPTHLIKTRGQQVTLRCSSQSGHNTVSWYQQALGQGPQFIFQYYREEENGRGNFPPRFSGLQFPNYSSELNVNALELDDSALYLCASSPGTYGYTFGSGTRLTVV.

V gene TRBV29-1 combines with J gene TRBJ2-1, with D possibly TRBD2 on 6 matching bases. Germline CDR1 and CDR2: SQVTM and ANQGSEA. The CDR3 contains 14 residues. V lost 3 bases and J 1 base, leaving 10 bases between the germline ends. The CDR3 region is CSVERGASYNEQFF. The CDR3 nucleotides read TGCAGCGTTGAGCGGGGCGCGTCCTACAATGAGCAGTTCTTC.

This chain uses TRBV11-2 with TRBJ2-2; 11 bases agree with TRBD2. Germline CDR1 is SGHAT and CDR2 is FQNNGV. Trimming cost V 2 bases and J 1 base; bases outside gene matches: 6. This CDR3 spans 18 amino acids. CDR3 residues: CASSLPPGLAGNTGELFF. CDR3 nucleotides: TGTGCCAGCAGCTTACCCCCCGGACTAGCGGGGAACACCGGGGAGCTGTTTTTT.

The genes are TRBV19 and TRBJ1-2; D ambiguous. V dropped 0 bases and J dropped 0 bases, with 5 bases sitting between them. The CDR3 is 14 amino acids. Germline lookup yields CDR1 LNHDA and CDR2 SQIVND (reference sequence). As DNA, the CDR3 is TGTGCCAGTAGTATAGATGGGTCTAACTATGGCTACACCTTC. Protein sequence: CASSIDGSNYGYTF.

The chain couples TRBV28 to TRBJ1-1; no definite D call. The V end was cut by 6 bases, the J end by 5 bases, with 16 bases between. The CDR3 covers 14 residues. Germline CDR1 MDHEN, CDR2 SYDVKM. As DNA, the CDR3 is TGTGCCAGCAGAATCGACCCTGAGGGTACTGAAGCTTTCTTT. As protein: CASRIDPEGTEAFF.

The chain carries TRBV4-2 and TRBJ1-2, with D hard to call. Germline loops: CDR1 LGHNA, CDR2 YNFKEQ. With 0 bases removed from V and 6 bases from J, the gap between germline ends came to 11 bases. This CDR3 is built from 14 residues. The CDR3 DNA follows: TGTGCCAGCAGCCAAGACGGACCGGCCGATGGCTACACCTTC. Protein sequence: CASSQDGPADGYTF.

This clone has just one count. V is TRBV5-1 and J is TRBJ2-7; 9 bases line up with TRBD1. There are 14 residues in the CDR3. Trimming took 4 bases from V and 3 from J; bases not matched to a gene: 5. The V gene's germline CDR1 is SGHRS and CDR2 YFSETQ. The CDR3 DNA reads TGCGCCAGCAGCCTCACGGACAGGGGCTACGAGCAGTACTTC. Amino acid sequence: CASSLTDRGYEQYF.

The chain is built from TRBV7-2 and TRBJ2-1; 8 bases agree with TRBD1. Looked up from germline, CDR1 is SGHTA and CDR2 is FQGNSA. V gave up 5 bases and J gave up 3 bases; unmatched junction bases: 9. The CDR3 extends over 16 amino acids. CDR3 bases: TGTGCCAGCAGCGGACAGGGACCAGAGAACTACAATGAGCAGTTCTTC. Protein sequence: CASSGQGPENYNEQFF.

This clone has only one observation. V and J are TRBV7-7 and TRBJ2-5; TRBD2 might be the D (7 bases). The germline V and J ends were trimmed by 3 bases and 1 base, with 12 bases remaining between them. The germline V gene has CDR1 SSHAT and CDR2 FNYEAQ (reference sequence). The CDR3 consists of 15 residues. This CDR3 reads CASSLTGGPQETQYF. The CDR3 coding sequence is TGTGCCAGCAGCTTGACCGGGGGGCCCCAAGAGACCCAGTACTTC.

The chain joins TRBV6-5 to TRBJ1-2, with D possibly being TRBD1 (5 bases). CDR3 length: 13 residues. V shed 6 bases and J shed 3 bases, with 11 bases lying between them. The germline CDR1 and CDR2 sequences are MNHEY and SVGAGI. The CDR3 reads CASRADTHYGYTF. CDR3 nucleotide sequence: TGTGCCAGCAGAGCGGACACCCACTATGGCTACACCTTC.

The chain has TRBV6-5 and TRBJ2-1, with D uncertain. The CDR3 length is 14 residues. Germline V gives CDR1 MNHEY, CDR2 SVGAGI. Between the trimmed V and J ends, which lost 2 bases and 6 bases, there was a span of 11 bases. The CDR3 bases are TGTGCCAGCAGTTACGATGGTCGGAGCAATGAGCAGTTCTTC. Translation: CASSYDGRSNEQFF.

The CDR3 is CASSLGRTTNEKLFF. For the CDR3, the DNA is TGTGCCAGCAGCTTGGGGCGCACAACTAATGAAAAACTGTTTTTT. The chain couples TRBV5-8 to TRBJ1-4; D uncertain. Germline V CDR1 and CDR2: SGHTS, YDEGEE. The CDR3 consists of 15 residues. Between the trimmed V and J ends, which lost 0 bases and 0 bases, there was a span of 6 bases.